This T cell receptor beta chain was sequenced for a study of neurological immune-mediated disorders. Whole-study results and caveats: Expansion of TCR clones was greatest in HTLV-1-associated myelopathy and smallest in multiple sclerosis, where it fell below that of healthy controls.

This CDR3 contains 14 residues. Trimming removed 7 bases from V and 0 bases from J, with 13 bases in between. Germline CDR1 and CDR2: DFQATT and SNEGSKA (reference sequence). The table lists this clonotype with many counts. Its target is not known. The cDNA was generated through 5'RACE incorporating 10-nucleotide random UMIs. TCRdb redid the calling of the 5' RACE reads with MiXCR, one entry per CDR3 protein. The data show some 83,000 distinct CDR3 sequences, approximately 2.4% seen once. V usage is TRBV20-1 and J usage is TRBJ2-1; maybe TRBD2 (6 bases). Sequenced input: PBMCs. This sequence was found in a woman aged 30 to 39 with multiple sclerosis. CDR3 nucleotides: TGCAGTGGAGGCGGGGCGAGCTCCTACAATGAGCAGTTCTTC. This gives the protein CSGGGASSYNEQFF.